The clone carrying this TCR beta chain was recorded a few times. Its specificity is unknown. With 6 bases removed from V and 1 base from J, the gap between germline ends came to 13 bases. The CDR3 spans 15 residues. Germline V lookup: CDR1 DFQATT, CDR2 SNEGSKA (reference sequence). A sample-barcoded 5' primer and a J-beta primer mix were used in a second PCR of about 7 to 11 cycles. Researchers report that a template-switch adaptor with 12 random nucleotides tagged each cDNA molecule. TCRdb passed the 5' RACE reads through MiXCR, listing each CDR3 protein once. The table includes 950,000 to 1,200,000 distinct CDR3 sequences, roughly two fifths detected once. Per-sample PBMC isolation yielded at least 6.5 million cells. This entry comes from a study of blood T cells in healthy people across ages. Whole-study findings and limits: Unknown CMV status may confound age-related changes in expanded clones. Relative to aged donors, long-lived donors carried more naive CD4+ cells and displayed higher diversity.

The sequence derives from a man aged 18 to 35 in good health. Sequencing was done on a sample of blood. The chain combines TRBV20-1 with TRBJ1-6, with unresolved D. CDR3 sequence reads: CSAKDRNSYNSPLHF. CDR3 nucleotides: TGCAGTGCCAAGGACCGGAATTCCTATAATTCACCCCTCCACTTT.